The rows below give T cell receptor beta chains drawn from one sample of a study of blood T cell repertoires in COVID-19. The repertoire was sequenced with immunoSEQ multiplex PCR; TCRdb's copy has only in-frame clones and lacks some. This table holds around 340,000 clones, 86% found once. The source material was PBMCs or T cells enriched from blood (not recorded which). Receptors were obtained from a middle-aged woman with acute COVID-19. The CDR3 runs from the conserved cysteine through the conserved F or W. A D gene is named only where the DNA matches it firmly. For some rows the clone size is stated as once, few or many, or as a class when expanded; others skip it.

v_gene	abundance	d_gene	j_gene	CDR3aa	CDR3nt
TRBV10-3	.	.	TRBJ1-4	CATGTLSNEKLFF	TGTGCCACCGGGACTTTATCTAATGAAAAACTGTTTTTT
TRBV19	few	TRBD1	TRBJ1-2	CASSLRDRGSRNYGYTF	TGTGCCAGTAGTCTCCGGGACAGGGGTTCTCGCAACTATGGCTACACCTTC
TRBV5-8	few	.	TRBJ1-1	CASSFGGMNTEAFF	TGTGCCAGCAGCTTTGGGGGGATGAACACTGAAGCTTTCTTT
TRBV3-1/TRBV3-2	.	TRBD1	TRBJ2-7	CASSQARGRWEQYF	TGTGCCAGCAGCCAAGCCAGGGGGCGATGGGAGCAGTACTTC
TRBV2	once	TRBD1	TRBJ2-7	CASRRDREGEQYF	TGTGCCAGCAGACGGGACAGGGAGGGCGAGCAGTACTTC
TRBV27	.	.	TRBJ2-7	CASSFQGQTYEQYF	TGTGCCAGCAGTTTTCAGGGACAAACCTACGAGCAGTACTTC
TRBV23-1	.	.	TRBJ2-1	CASSPGEKENEQFF	TGCGCCAGCAGTCCAGGGGAAAAGGAAAATGAGCAGTTCTTC
TRBV6-5	.	TRBD2	TRBJ2-1	CASSYLTSEGNEQFF	TGTGCCAGCAGTTACTTGACTAGCGAGGGCAATGAGCAGTTCTTC
TRBV4-2	.	.	TRBJ1-1	CASSQGTGTEAFF	TGTGCCAGCAGCCAAGGAACCGGCACTGAAGCTTTCTTT
TRBV28	.	.	TRBJ2-5	CASYTQGARETQYF	TGTGCCAGCTATACACAGGGTGCTCGGGAGACCCAGTACTTC
TRBV6-1	.	.	TRBJ1-6	CASTKRGQNSPLHF	TGTGCCAGCACCAAACGGGGTCAGAATTCACCCCTCCACTTT
TRBV7-2	.	.	TRBJ1-2	CASSLGPGAVYGYTF	TGTGCCAGCAGCTTAGGGCCAGGGGCCGTCTATGGCTACACCTTC
TRBV7-6	.	.	TRBJ1-3	CASSRGTSGGNTIYF	TGTGCCAGCAGCCGTGGGACTTCGGGAGGAAACACCATATATTTT
TRBV5-6	few	.	TRBJ2-1	CASSFQRRPYNEQFF	TGTGCCAGCAGCTTCCAGAGGCGGCCCTACAATGAGCAGTTCTTC
TRBV18	.	TRBD1	TRBJ2-2	CASSPSGQSTGELFF	TGTGCCAGCTCACCATCGGGACAGAGCACCGGGGAGCTGTTTTTT
TRBV7-8	few	TRBD1	TRBJ1-1	CASSSGPGQGRVAEAFF	TGTGCCAGCAGCTCCGGTCCCGGACAGGGGAGGGTGGCTGAAGCTTTCTTT
TRBV19	.	.	TRBJ1-2	CASTHSSQGNYGYTF	TGTGCCAGTACCCATAGTTCCCAGGGGAACTATGGCTACACCTTC
TRBV28	.	TRBD1	TRBJ1-4	CASSLWPRTGREKLFF	TGTGCCAGCAGTTTATGGCCCAGGACAGGGAGGGAAAAACTGTTTTTT
TRBV14	.	.	TRBJ2-7	CASSPRTTGEQYF	TGTGCCAGCAGCCCGAGGACGACGGGAGAGCAGTACTTC
TRBV5-1	few	.	TRBJ1-2	CASAGFTNYGYTF	TGCGCCAGCGCAGGGTTTACGAACTATGGCTACACCTTC
TRBV6-6	.	.	TRBJ1-3	CASTPAAGSSGNTIYF	TGTGCCAGCACCCCAGCGGCCGGGTCCTCTGGAAACACCATATATTTT
TRBV5-4	.	TRBD1	TRBJ1-4	CASSSTGGEKLFF	TGTGCCAGCAGCTCAACAGGGGGAGAAAAACTGTTTTTT
TRBV19	.	.	TRBJ1-5	CASSIGGLKLRPQHF	TGTGCCAGTAGTATCGGGGGACTCAAACTTCGGCCCCAGCATTTT
TRBV7-2	.	TRBD1	TRBJ1-2	CASSRLTGSIFFYGYTF	TGTGCCAGCAGCCGTCTGACAGGGAGCATCTTCTTCTATGGCTACACCTTC
TRBV19	.	.	TRBJ1-5	CASSMRGPSQPQHF	TGTGCCAGTAGTATGAGAGGCCCGAGTCAGCCCCAGCATTTT